This T cell receptor (beta chain) originates from a study of PD-L1 blockade in urothelial cancer (dated by TCRdb to the late 2010s). Regarding the complete study: Every patient began therapy in 2014 and was given atezolizumab 1,200 mg intravenously every 3 weeks. About 90% of the roughly 29 patients were identified as males with urothelial cancer of bladder origin, and a prior smoking history was reported by 18 of 29 patients. Patients had an ECOG performance status of 0 or 1 and had received between 0 and 3 prior chemotherapy regimens. Blood samples were analyzed at two time points: 3 weeks after treatment start (second dose) and 6 weeks after treatment start. Blood samples gave a median of about 150,000 T cells and approximately 81,000 unique TCRs, with a median clonality of approximately 0.08. An exploratory multi-omic analysis was conducted of the somatic, immune and clinical correlates of response to PD-L1 blockade with atezolizumab in urothelial cancer. Pretreatment tumor samples, along with matched peripheral blood serially collected before and after atezolizumab treatment, were subjected to TCR sequencing. Durable clinical benefit was defined as progression-free survival longer than 6 months, and TCR features were also tested against progression-free and overall survival. In the same patients, pretreatment tumors underwent whole exome sequencing and RNA sequencing in addition to TCR sequencing. Durable clinical benefit was achieved by nine patients but not by the remaining 20. Some 30 patients had pretreatment blood TCR-seq, approximately 24 had at least one posttreatment blood collection, and approximately 24 had tumor TCR-seq.

Overall results and qualifications from the work: Small sample size (n ≈ 29) and many exploratory analyses mean the results are intended to be hypothesis-generating. Among patients with durable benefit, tumor-associated TCR clones showed greater expansion in peripheral blood 3 weeks after treatment started (n ≈ 20, p = 0.022). A pretreatment peripheral blood TCR clonality below the median was linked to improved progression-free and overall survival.

To estimate absolute template abundance from read counts, synthetic TCR analog templates were spiked into each PCR. Using the immunoSEQ assay, TCRbeta CDR3 regions were amplified from genomic DNA with bias-controlled V and J gene primers. Sequencing of rearranged TCRbeta segments was performed at approximately 20X coverage. In the original analysis: Clustering was used to correct sequencing errors, and CDR3s were annotated against IMGT to assign V, D and J genes. Out-of-frame and stop-codon sequences were excluded, and only productive TCRbeta rearrangements were used in downstream analyses. To compute clonality, Shannon entropy was normalized by the log of the number of unique productive sequences and then subtracted from one. Fisher's exact test with Benjamini-Hochberg correction, at a threshold of adjusted p below 0.01, was used to find clones that differed between time points or between blood and tumor. Held by TCRdb, this immuneACCESS table contains in-frame sequences only and omits some clones. Under half of the omission traces to an unresolved V gene where checked; the cause of the rest is unknown. D and trimming were read from the DNA, whereas the V and J calls and clone size are those reported in that table. Across this sample there are around 100,000 clones, with approximately 85% seen only once. The leading ten clones occupy 2.4% of the sample.

The cohort comprised more than 25 patients with locally advanced or metastatic urothelial carcinoma treated at Memorial Sloan Kettering on a trial protocol. Peripheral blood mononuclear cells were collected pretreatment and during treatment, at between 1 and 8 total time points per patient. The Qiagen DNeasy Blood extraction kit was used to purify genomic DNA from total PBMCs and tumor samples. PBMCs were collected pretreatment and during treatment, and were isolated and stored as previously described. On this clone: It lacks a known antigen. No clone much larger than this one lies a single base away; base qualities are absent.

Measured from the cysteine to the phenylalanine, the CDR3 is 15 residues long. Solely the CDR3 DNA is kept, with 45 bases framed from the first base. The junction carries 17 bases between V and J, which are trimmed by 9 bases and 0 bases respectively. The germline V gene supplies CDR1 SGHAT and CDR2 FQNNGV. The source of this sequence is a man in his fifties or sixties with urothelial cancer. The sample consisted of PBMCs, taken around atezolizumab (anti-PD-L1) treatment. The chain is made from TRBV11-2 and TRBJ1-1, with the D gene too uncertain to name. The CDR3 corresponds to CASHRGRTMNTEAFF. The DNA reads as follows: TGTGCCAGTCACCGGGGAAGGACCATGAACACTGAAGCTTTCTTT.